This TCR beta chain derives from a study of T cells in Graves' hyperthyroidism and ophthalmopathy. The overall study: Peripheral blood specimens were obtained at initial diagnosis, prior to any treatment.

This clonotype was recorded a few times. Sampled blood dates from first hyperthyroidism diagnosis, and it precedes any ophthalmopathy symptoms. Amplified TCR beta CDR3 regions came from RNA transcripts. The HTBI set primed first-round TCR CDR3 RT-PCR. TCRdb passed the multiplex PCR reads through MiXCR, listing each CDR3 protein once. The data show about 380,000 distinct CDR3 sequences, roughly 12% seen once. The receptor was isolated from a man aged 30 to 39 with Graves' hyperthyroidism that later progressed to Graves' ophthalmopathy. Sequenced sample: blood.

CDR3 region: CASSLGAGKGSPLHF. CDR3 DNA: TGTGCCAGCAGCTTAGGAGCAGGGAAGGGTTCACCCCTCCACTTT. This chain connects TRBV7-9 to TRBJ1-6; TRBD1 might be the D (5 bases). Germline-derived CDR1 and CDR2 are SEHNR and FQNEAQ (reference sequence). This CDR3 is built from 15 residues. V gave up 1 base and J gave up 9 bases, with 13 bases separating them.